This TCR beta chain was profiled in a study of cytomegalovirus exposure and HLA in healthy donors. Remarks on this clone: The antigen is undetermined.

Broader study findings: The number of N-insertions in an Asian-associated ancestry cluster was reportedly below the approximately 600-donor mean in a later analysis.

Germline CDR1 reads SGHNT; CDR2 reads YYREEE (reference sequence). J lost 6 bases, V lost 4 bases, and 8 bases had no gene match. This CDR3 spans 15 amino acids. Primers: 60 Vbeta forward and 13 Jbeta reverse. Using immunoSEQ multiplex PCR, the repertoire was profiled, and TCRdb retains in-frame clones only, with some absent. The sample holds some 250,000 clones, 82% seen once. The chain joins TRBV5-4 to TRBJ2-1; 9 bases are shared with TRBD2. The clonotype was recovered from a woman aged 40 to 50 in good health and CMV-seropositive. What was sequenced was PBMCs. The CDR3, as DNA: TGTGCCAGCAGCGCGGGACTAGCATTCGGCAATGAGCAGTTCTTC. It codes for CASSAGLAFGNEQFF.